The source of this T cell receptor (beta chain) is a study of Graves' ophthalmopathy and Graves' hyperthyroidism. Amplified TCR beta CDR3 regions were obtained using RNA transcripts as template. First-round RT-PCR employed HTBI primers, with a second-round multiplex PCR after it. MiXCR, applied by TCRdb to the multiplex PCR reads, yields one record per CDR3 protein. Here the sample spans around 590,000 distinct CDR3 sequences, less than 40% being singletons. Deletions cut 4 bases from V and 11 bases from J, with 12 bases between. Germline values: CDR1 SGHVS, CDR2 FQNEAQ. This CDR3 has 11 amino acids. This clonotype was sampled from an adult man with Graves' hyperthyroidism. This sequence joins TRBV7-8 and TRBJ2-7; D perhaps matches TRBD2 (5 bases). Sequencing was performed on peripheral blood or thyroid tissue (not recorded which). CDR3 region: CASSYGGSKYF. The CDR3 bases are TGTGCCAGCAGCTATGGAGGATCCAAGTACTTC.